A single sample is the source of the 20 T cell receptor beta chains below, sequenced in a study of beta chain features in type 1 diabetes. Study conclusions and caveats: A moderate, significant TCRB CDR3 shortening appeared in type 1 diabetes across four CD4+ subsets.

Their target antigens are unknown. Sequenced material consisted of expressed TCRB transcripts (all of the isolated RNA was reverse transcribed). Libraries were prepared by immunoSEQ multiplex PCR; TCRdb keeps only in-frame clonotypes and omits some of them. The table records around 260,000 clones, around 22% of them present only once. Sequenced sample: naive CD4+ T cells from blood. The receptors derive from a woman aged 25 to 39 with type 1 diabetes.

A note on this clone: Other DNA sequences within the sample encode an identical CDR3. CDR3 bases: TGTGCCAGCAGTTACTCCAATGGCTACACCTTC. Translated: CASSYSNGYTF. The chain joins TRBV6-6 to TRBJ1-2; D is uncertain. The V and J ends lost 0 bases and 6 bases respectively, with 2 bases between them. Germline V gives CDR1 MNHNY, CDR2 SVGAGI (reference sequence). CDR3 length: 11 residues.

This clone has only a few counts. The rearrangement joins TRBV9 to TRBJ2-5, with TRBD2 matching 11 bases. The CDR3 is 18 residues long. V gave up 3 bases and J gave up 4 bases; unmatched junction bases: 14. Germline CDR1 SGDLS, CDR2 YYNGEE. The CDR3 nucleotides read TGTGCCAGCAGCGCGGGCCCCTCTATTAGCGGGAGGGGAGAGACCCAGTACTTC. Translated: CASSAGPSISGRGETQYF.

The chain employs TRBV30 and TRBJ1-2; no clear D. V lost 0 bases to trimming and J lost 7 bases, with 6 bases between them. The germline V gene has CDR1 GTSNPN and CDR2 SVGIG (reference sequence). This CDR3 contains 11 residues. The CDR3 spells CAWSVNGGYTF. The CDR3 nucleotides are TGTGCCTGGAGTGTAAACGGTGGCTACACCTTC.

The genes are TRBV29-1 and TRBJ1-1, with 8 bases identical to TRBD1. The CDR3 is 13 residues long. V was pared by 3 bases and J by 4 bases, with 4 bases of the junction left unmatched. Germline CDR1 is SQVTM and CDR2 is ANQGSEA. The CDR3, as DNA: TGCAGCGTTGACAGGGGGCTCGGCACTGAAGCTTTCTTT. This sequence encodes CSVDRGLGTEAFF.

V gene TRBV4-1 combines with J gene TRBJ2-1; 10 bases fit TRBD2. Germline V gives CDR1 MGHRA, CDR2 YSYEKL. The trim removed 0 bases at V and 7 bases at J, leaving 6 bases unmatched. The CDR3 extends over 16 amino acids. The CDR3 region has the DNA TGCGCCAGCAGCCAAGATGGAAGCGGGAGGGCTAATGAGCAGTTCTTC. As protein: CASSQDGSGRANEQFF.

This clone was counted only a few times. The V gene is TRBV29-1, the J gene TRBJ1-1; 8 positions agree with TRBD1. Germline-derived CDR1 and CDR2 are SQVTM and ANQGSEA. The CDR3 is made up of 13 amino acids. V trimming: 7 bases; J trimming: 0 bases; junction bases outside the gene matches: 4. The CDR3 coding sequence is TGCAGCGCCTGGGACAGGATGAACACTGAAGCTTTCTTT. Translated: CSAWDRMNTEAFF.

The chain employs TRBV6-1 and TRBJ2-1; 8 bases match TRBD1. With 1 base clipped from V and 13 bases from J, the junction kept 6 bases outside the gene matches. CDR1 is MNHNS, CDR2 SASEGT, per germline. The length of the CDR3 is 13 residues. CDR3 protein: CASSEGGGTGQFF. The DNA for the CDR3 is TGTGCCAGCAGTGAAGGAGGGGGGACAGGCCAGTTCTTC.

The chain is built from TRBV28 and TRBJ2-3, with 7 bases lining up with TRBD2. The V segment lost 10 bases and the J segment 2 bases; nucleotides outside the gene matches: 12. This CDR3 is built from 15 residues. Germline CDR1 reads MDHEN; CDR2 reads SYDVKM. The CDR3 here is CATDSGLPVTDTQYF. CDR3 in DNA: TGTGCCACCGACTCGGGACTACCCGTCACAGATACGCAGTATTTT.

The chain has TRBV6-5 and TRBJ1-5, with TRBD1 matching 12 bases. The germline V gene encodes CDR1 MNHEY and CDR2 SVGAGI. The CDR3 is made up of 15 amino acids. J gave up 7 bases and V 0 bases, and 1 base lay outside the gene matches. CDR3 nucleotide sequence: TGTGCCAGCAGTTACTCGGGACAGGGGGCCCAGCCCCAGCATTTT. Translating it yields CASSYSGQGAQPQHF.

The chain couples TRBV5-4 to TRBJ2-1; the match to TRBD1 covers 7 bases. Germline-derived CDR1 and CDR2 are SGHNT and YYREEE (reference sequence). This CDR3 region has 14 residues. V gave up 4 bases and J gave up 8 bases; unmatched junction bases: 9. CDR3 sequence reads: CASSPGQLRDEQFF. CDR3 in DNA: TGTGCCAGCAGCCCGGGACAGCTTCGGGATGAGCAGTTCTTC.

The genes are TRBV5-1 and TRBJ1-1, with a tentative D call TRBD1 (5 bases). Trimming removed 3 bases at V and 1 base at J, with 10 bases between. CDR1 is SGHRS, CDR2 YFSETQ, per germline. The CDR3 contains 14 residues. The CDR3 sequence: CASSYGGGNTEAFF. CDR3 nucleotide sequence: TGCGCCAGCAGCTATGGGGGGGGGAACACTGAAGCTTTCTTT. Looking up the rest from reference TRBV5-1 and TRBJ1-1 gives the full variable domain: KAGVTQTPRYLIKTRGQQVTLSCSPISGHRSVSWYQQTPGQGLQFLFEYFSETQRNKGNFPGRFSGRQFSNSRSEMNVSTLELGDSALYLCASSYGGGNTEAFFGQGTRLTVV.

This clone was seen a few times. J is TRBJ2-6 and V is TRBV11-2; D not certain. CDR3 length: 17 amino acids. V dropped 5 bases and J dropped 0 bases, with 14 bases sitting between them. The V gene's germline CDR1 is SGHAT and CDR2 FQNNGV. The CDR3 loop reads CASSTSNYISGANVLTF. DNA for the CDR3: TGTGCCAGCAGCACTTCTAATTATATCTCTGGGGCCAACGTCCTGACTTTC.

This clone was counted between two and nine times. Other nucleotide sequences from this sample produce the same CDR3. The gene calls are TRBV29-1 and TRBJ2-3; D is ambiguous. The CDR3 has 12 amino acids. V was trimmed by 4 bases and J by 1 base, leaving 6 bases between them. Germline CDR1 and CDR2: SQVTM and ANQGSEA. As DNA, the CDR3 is TGCAGCGTTGTCAGCGGCACAGATACGCAGTATTTT. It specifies CSVVSGTDTQYF.

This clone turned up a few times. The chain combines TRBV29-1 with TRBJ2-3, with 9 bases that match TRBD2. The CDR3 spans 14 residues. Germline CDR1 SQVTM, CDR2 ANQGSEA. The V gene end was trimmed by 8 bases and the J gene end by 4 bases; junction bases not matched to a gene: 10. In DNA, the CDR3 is TGCAGCCTCACCCCAGCGGGAGGTCCAGATACGCAGTATTTT. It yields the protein CSLTPAGGPDTQYF.

As DNA, the CDR3 is TGTGCCAGCAGCGTAGATGGACGGCCCGGGGGAGGCTACACCTTC. It translates to CASSVDGRPGGGYTF. The rearrangement links TRBV9 to TRBJ1-2, with D possibly being TRBD1 (5 bases). Germline V gene sequence: CDR1 SGDLS, CDR2 YYNGEE. The CDR3 has 15 amino acids. Trimming left V 0 bases short and J 8 bases short, with 17 bases between.

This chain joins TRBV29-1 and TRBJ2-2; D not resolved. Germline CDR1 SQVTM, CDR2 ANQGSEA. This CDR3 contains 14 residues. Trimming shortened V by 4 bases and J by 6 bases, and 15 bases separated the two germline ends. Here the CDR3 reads CSVAGTHPAGELFF. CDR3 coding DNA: TGCAGCGTTGCAGGAACCCACCCCGCCGGGGAGCTGTTTTTT.

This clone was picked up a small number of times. The DNA for the CDR3 is TGTGCCAGCAGCTTAGCGGGAGAGGCGGGGACCCAGTACTTC. Protein sequence: CASSLAGEAGTQYF. The chain carries TRBV11-2 and TRBJ2-5, with a tentative D call TRBD2 (6 bases). Germline loops: CDR1 SGHAT, CDR2 FQNNGV. V was trimmed by 1 base and J by 7 bases, leaving 13 bases between them. The CDR3 runs 14 residues.

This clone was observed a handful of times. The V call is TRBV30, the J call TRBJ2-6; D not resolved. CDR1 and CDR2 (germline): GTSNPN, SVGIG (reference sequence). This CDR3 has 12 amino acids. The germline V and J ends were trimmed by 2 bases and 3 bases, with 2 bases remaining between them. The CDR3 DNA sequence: TGTGCCTGGAGTCATGGGGCCAACGTCCTGACTTTC. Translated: CAWSHGANVLTF.

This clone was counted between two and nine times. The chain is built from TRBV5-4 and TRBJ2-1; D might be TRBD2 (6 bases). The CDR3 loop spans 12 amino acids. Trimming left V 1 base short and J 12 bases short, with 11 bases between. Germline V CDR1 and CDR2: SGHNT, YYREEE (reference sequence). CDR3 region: CASSLSRGRQFF. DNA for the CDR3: TGTGCCAGCAGCTTGTCGCGGGGACGGCAGTTCTTC. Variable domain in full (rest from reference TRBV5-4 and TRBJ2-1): ETGVTQSPTHLIKTRGQQVTLRCSSQSGHNTVSWYQQALGQGPQFIFQYYREEENGRGNFPPRFSGLQFPNYSSELNVNALELDDSALYLCASSLSRGRQFFGPGTRLTVL.

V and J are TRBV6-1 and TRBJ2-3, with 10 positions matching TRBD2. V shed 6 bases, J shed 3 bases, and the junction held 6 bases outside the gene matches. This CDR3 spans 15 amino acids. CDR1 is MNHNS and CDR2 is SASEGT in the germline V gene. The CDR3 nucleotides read TGTGCCAGCAGCTTCGAGCGGGAGGGAACAGATACGCAGTATTTT. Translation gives CASSFEREGTDTQYF.